Following are 26 T cell receptor beta chains from one sample sequenced in a study of identical twins. TCRdb called the 5' RACE reads again in MiXCR, with one record for every CDR3 protein. The table lists about 690,000 distinct CDR3 sequences, approximately 6% of them singletons. The sequenced sample consisted of naive T cells sorted from blood. All receptors come from a man younger than 35 in good health.

In its sample, this clonotype was seen many times. The chain uses TRBV5-6 and TRBJ2-7; 12 positions match TRBD2. J was trimmed by 3 bases and V by 4 bases; bases with no gene match: 11. Germline-derived CDR1 and CDR2 are SGHDT and YYEEEE. The CDR3 consists of 17 residues. The CDR3 sequence: CASSKARTSGNLYEQYF. The CDR3, as DNA: TGTGCCAGCAGCAAAGCCCGGACTAGCGGGAACCTCTACGAGCAGTACTTC.

This clonotype was recorded at least ten times. The genes are TRBV5-1 and TRBJ2-3; 7 bases fit TRBD2. The CDR3 runs 15 residues. Germline V gives CDR1 SGHRS, CDR2 YFSETQ. V lost 4 bases to trimming and J lost 6 bases; unmatched junction nucleotides: 11. The CDR3 DNA reads TGCGCCAGCAGCCCTAGCGGTTTAAGCCCCGATACGCAGTATTTT. It translates to CASSPSGLSPDTQYF.

This clonotype has a count of ten or more. CDR3 nucleotide sequence: TGCAGTGCTAGAGCAACCGCCGGGGAGACCCAGTACTTC. Its translation is CSARATAGETQYF. The chain couples TRBV20-1 to TRBJ2-5; no definite D call. Germline V lookup: CDR1 DFQATT, CDR2 SNEGSKA (reference sequence). V was pared by 1 base and J by 5 bases, with 11 bases between. The CDR3 covers 13 residues.

This clonotype occurred a few times. V is TRBV7-9 and J is TRBJ2-5, with 8 bases identical to TRBD2. V lost 4 bases, J lost 2 bases, and 9 bases stayed unmatched. This CDR3 region has 16 residues. The germline gives CDR1 SEHNR, CDR2 FQNEAQ (reference sequence). CDR3 bases: TGTGCCAGCAGCTCATTTACTAGCGGATATCAAGAGACCCAGTACTTC. Protein sequence: CASSSFTSGYQETQYF.

This clonotype was detected many times. The chain has TRBV5-1 and TRBJ1-1, with D tentatively TRBD1 (6 bases). The CDR3 has 15 residues. V lost 3 bases to trimming and J lost 6 bases, with 18 bases between them. In germline, CDR1 is SGHRS, CDR2 YFSETQ. The CDR3 sequence: CASSSSPGQIPEAFF. CDR3 DNA sequence: TGCGCCAGCAGCTCCTCGCCCGGACAGATCCCTGAAGCTTTCTTT.

This clonotype was seen more than once but under ten times. The gene calls are TRBV4-1 and TRBJ2-2, with D perhaps TRBD1 or TRBD2 (5 bases each). V shed 5 bases and J shed 4 bases, with 17 bases lying between them. CDR1 is MGHRA and CDR2 is YSYEKL in the germline V gene. This CDR3 region has 16 residues. The chain's CDR3 is CASSYPGTSPTGELFF. CDR3 DNA: TGCGCCAGCAGCTACCCCGGGACCTCCCCCACCGGGGAGCTGTTTTTT.

This clonotype was seen a handful of times. V gene TRBV5-6 combines with J gene TRBJ1-1; D possibly corresponds to TRBD1 (5 bases). Germline V CDR1 and CDR2: SGHDT, YYEEEE. V lost 3 bases to trimming and J lost 7 bases, with 10 bases between them. This CDR3 is 12 amino acids long. The CDR3 DNA follows: TGTGCCAGCAGCTCGACAGCCCTTGAAGCTTTCTTT. Amino acids: CASSSTALEAFF. Full variable domain (outside the CDR3, taken from reference TRBV5-6 and TRBJ1-1): DAGVTQSPTHLIKTRGQQVTLRCSPKSGHDTVSWYQQALGQGPQFIFQYYEEEERQRGNFPDRFSGHQFPNYSSELNVNALLLGDSALYLCASSSTALEAFFGQGTRLTVV.

The sample holds many counts of this clonotype. The J gene is TRBJ2-3, the V gene TRBV4-3, with D perhaps being TRBD1 or TRBD2 (5 bases each). V lost 3 bases, J lost 0 bases, and 10 bases lay in between. The germline CDR1 and CDR2 sequences are LGHNA and YSLEER. The CDR3 runs to 15 residues. The CDR3 DNA reads as TGCGCCAGCAGCCAGGGGGAATCTAGCACAGATACGCAGTATTTT. This codes for CASSQGESSTDTQYF.

The chain uses TRBV11-2 and TRBJ2-5, with 8 bases identical to TRBD1. Germline V gives CDR1 SGHAT, CDR2 FQNNGV. CDR3 size: 14 residues. After removal of 1 base from V and 5 bases from J, the junction contained 3 bases not matched to a gene. In nucleotides, the CDR3 is TGTGCCAGCAGCTTAGGGGACAGGCATGAGACCCAGTACTTC. Its translation is CASSLGDRHETQYF.

V gene TRBV29-1 combines with J gene TRBJ2-5, with D unclear. CDR1 and CDR2 from the germline V gene are SQVTM and ANQGSEA. V dropped 3 bases and J dropped 5 bases, with 7 bases sitting between them. This CDR3 region has 11 residues. CDR3 residues: CSVEPGETQYF. DNA for the CDR3: TGCAGCGTTGAGCCGGGTGAGACCCAGTACTTC.

This clonotype was detected ten times or more. The genes are TRBV27 and TRBJ1-2; 11 bases agree with TRBD1. V shed 4 bases, J shed 7 bases, and the junction held 14 bases outside the gene matches. Germline CDR1 is MNHEY and CDR2 is SMNVEV (reference sequence). This CDR3 region has 17 residues. CDR3 residues: CASSSTPDRGRYGGYTF. DNA of the CDR3: TGTGCCAGCAGTTCTACTCCGGACAGGGGGCGATATGGTGGCTACACCTTC.

V is TRBV15 and J is TRBJ2-5, with D perhaps assigned TRBD1 or TRBD2 (5 bases each). The germline gives CDR1 LNHNV, CDR2 YYDKDF (reference sequence). The CDR3 consists of 13 residues. The V end was cut by 5 bases, the J end by 4 bases, with 11 bases between. DNA for the CDR3: TGTGCCACCAGCTGGGGGTTGGGAGAGACCCAGTACTTC. Translating gives CATSWGLGETQYF.

V is TRBV4-2 and J is TRBJ2-1; the D is unclear. The CDR3 totals 13 residues. V was pared by 1 base and J by 9 bases, with 10 bases between. The V gene's germline CDR1 is LGHNA and CDR2 YNFKEQ. The CDR3 is CASSQANIPEQFF. CDR3 coding DNA: TGTGCCAGCAGCCAAGCAAATATACCTGAGCAGTTCTTC.

The chain employs TRBV15 and TRBJ2-3; 7 nucleotides align to TRBD2. The V gene end was trimmed by 0 bases and the J gene end by 13 bases; junction bases not matched to a gene: 13. The CDR3 contains 15 residues. The germline gives CDR1 LNHNV, CDR2 YYDKDF (reference sequence). CDR3: CATSRDSQGLGREYF. The CDR3 DNA sequence: TGTGCCACCAGCAGAGATTCCCAAGGACTAGGAAGGGAGTATTTT.

The chain couples TRBV11-2 to TRBJ1-4; no clear D gene. The length of the CDR3 is 12 residues. Germline V gene sequence: CDR1 SGHAT, CDR2 FQNNGV. Trimming took 0 bases from V and 11 from J, leaving 7 bases between them. The CDR3 region is CASSLDRRKLFF. The CDR3 DNA reads as TGTGCCAGCAGCTTAGACAGGAGGAAACTGTTTTTT.

In this sample, this clonotype turned up a few times. Here the CDR3 DNA reads TGTGCCAGCAGCTTCCTCGTAACAGCATCCTACAATGAGCAGTTCTTC. It codes for CASSFLVTASYNEQFF. The chain uses TRBV7-6 and TRBJ2-1; no definite D call. This CDR3 comprises 16 residues. Per germline, CDR1 SGHVS and CDR2 FNYEAQ. Trimming removed 3 bases at V and 1 base at J, with 13 bases between.

This clonotype was seen a few times. V is TRBV11-2 and J is TRBJ2-1; D remains unclear. V dropped 1 base and J dropped 9 bases, with 10 bases sitting between them. This CDR3 is built from 13 residues. From germline, CDR1 is SGHAT and CDR2 FQNNGV. This CDR3 is CASSLARIGEQFF. The CDR3, as DNA: TGTGCCAGCAGCTTAGCCCGGATTGGTGAGCAGTTCTTC.

The chain combines TRBV20-1 with TRBJ2-3; 10 nucleotides match TRBD2. This CDR3 comprises 13 residues. Per the germline V gene, CDR1 is DFQATT and CDR2 is SNEGSKA (reference sequence). V lost 4 bases, J lost 5 bases, and 3 bases stayed unmatched. CDR3 in DNA: TGCAGTGCTATCCGACTAGCGGGAGATACGCAGTATTTT. Translating it yields CSAIRLAGDTQYF.

The sample holds many counts of this clonotype. The V call is TRBV5-1, the J call TRBJ2-5; D is perhaps TRBD1 or TRBD2 (6 bases each). V lost 0 bases and J 2 bases, leaving 11 bases between the germline ends. Germline assignment: CDR1 SGHRS and CDR2 YFSETQ. The CDR3 is made up of 15 amino acids. The CDR3 DNA is TGCGCCAGCAGCTTGGAAGGGGGGCGGCAAGAGACCCAGTACTTC. This encodes CASSLEGGRQETQYF.

This clonotype was observed at least ten times. The chain is built from TRBV29-1 and TRBJ2-1; D unresolved. This CDR3 comprises 15 residues. V lost 7 bases and J lost 2, with 18 bases in between. Germline loops: CDR1 SQVTM, CDR2 ANQGSEA. Written as DNA, the CDR3 is TGCAGCGCCCCCGAGGTAGGCAACACCTACAATGAGCAGTTCTTC. Its protein is CSAPEVGNTYNEQFF.

The CDR3 DNA reads TGTGCCAGCAGTCTCAACAGGTCACCCCTCCACTTT. Translating gives CASSLNRSPLHF. This rearrangement joins TRBV11-2 to TRBJ1-6; a weak D match, TRBD1 (5 bases). The germline gives CDR1 SGHAT, CDR2 FQNNGV. The CDR3 totals 12 residues. Trimming cost V 6 bases and J 10 bases, with 10 bases left between them.

This clonotype was observed a few times. The V and J genes are TRBV12-3 or TRBV12-4 and TRBJ1-5, with D possibly matching TRBD1 (6 bases). The V and J ends lost 5 bases and 6 bases respectively, with 17 bases between them. The CDR3 contains 15 residues. CDR3 in amino acids: CASSPRTEYGQPQHF. DNA for the CDR3: TGTGCCAGCAGTCCGCGGACAGAATATGGTCAGCCCCAGCATTTT.

The V call is TRBV5-1, the J call TRBJ2-5, with TRBD1 matching over 7 bases. CDR1 SGHRS and CDR2 YFSETQ come from the germline V gene. J was trimmed by 0 bases and V by 5 bases; bases with no gene match: 10. The CDR3 consists of 16 residues. The CDR3 sequence is CASREFGTAYQETQYF. The CDR3, as DNA: TGCGCCAGCAGGGAGTTCGGGACAGCTTACCAAGAGACCCAGTACTTC. Combining the CDR3 with reference TRBV5-1 and TRBJ2-5 gives the whole variable domain KAGVTQTPRYLIKTRGQQVTLSCSPISGHRSVSWYQQTPGQGLQFLFEYFSETQRNKGNFPGRFSGRQFSNSRSEMNVSTLELGDSALYLCASREFGTAYQETQYFGPGTRLLVL.

This clonotype was detected a few times. This chain's CDR3 is CASSYSSNQNTEAFF. CDR3 coding DNA: TGTGCCAGCAGTTACTCGAGTAACCAGAACACTGAAGCTTTCTTT. The chain uses TRBV6-5 and TRBJ1-1; D is undetermined. The CDR3 totals 15 residues. Germline V CDR1 and CDR2: MNHEY, SVGAGI. Trimming pared 0 bases from V and 1 base from J, leaving 9 bases between.

As to this clonotype: Since no conserved phenylalanine or tryptophan closes the CDR3, a read error is the likely cause. Written as DNA, the CDR3 is TGTGCCAGCAGCTTGGAACTGGCTACCTACGAGCAGTACTTA. Translated, it gives CASSLELATYEQYL. The V call is TRBV5-5, the J call TRBJ2-7; D unclear. The CDR3 is 14 amino acids. Germline CDR1 reads SGHKS; CDR2 reads YYEKEE (reference sequence). Trimming cost V 0 bases and J 2 bases, with 9 bases left between them.

CDR3 residues: CASSTLRAVEDTQYF. The CDR3 DNA reads as TGTGCCAGCAGTACTCTACGAGCAGTAGAAGATACGCAGTATTTT. The rearrangement uses TRBV7-8 and TRBJ2-3; D remains unclear. The CDR3 has 15 amino acids. The ends were cut back, 6 bases at V and 5 bases at J, with 18 bases in the middle. Germline V gene lookup returns CDR1 SGHVS and CDR2 FQNEAQ.